A single sample is the source of the 23 T cell receptor beta chains below, sequenced in a study of T-cell memory formation after mild COVID-19 (dated by TCRdb to about 2021). Preparation of the library involved 5' RACE. The reads were generated on an Illumina NovaSeq 6000. Using fastp at Q25 and MiXCR, TCRdb reprocessed the public reads and kept productive beta chains. Rows matching on CDR3 protein sequence are summarized as one entry with the most common DNA and genes. Present in this sample are around 500,000 distinct CDR3 sequences, 15% to 20% of which were seen just once. The ten biggest clones cover roughly 12% of the sample. Sample: PBMCs or a T cell subset sorted from them (not recorded which). These TCRs come from an adult woman who had mild COVID-19 (a few samples of this study predate the infection). The sample titles of this study are shuffled in the database, so cell type and time point are left out; the donor was told from shared clones.

This clonotype occurred a few times. The rearrangement joins TRBV29-1 to TRBJ2-4; 8 bases are a match to TRBD1. The CDR3 length is 13 residues. V dropped 7 bases and J dropped 7; count of bases not matched to a gene: 9. Germline V CDR1 and CDR2: SQVTM, ANQGSEA. The CDR3 is CSGGETGVNIQYF. CDR3 nucleotides: TGCAGCGGCGGGGAGACAGGGGTGAACATTCAGTACTTC.

This chain connects TRBV5-5 to TRBJ2-1, with D hard to call. Germline loops: CDR1 SGHKS, CDR2 YYEKEE (reference sequence). The CDR3 is made up of 14 amino acids. The germline V and J ends were trimmed by 2 bases and 5 bases, with 11 bases remaining between them. The CDR3 DNA sequence: TGTGCCAGCAGCTTATGGGTAAACGACAATGAGCAGTTCTTC. It translates to CASSLWVNDNEQFF.

This chain joins TRBV19 and TRBJ2-1; TRBD2 matches 10 bases. The germline V gene encodes CDR1 LNHDA and CDR2 SQIVND (reference sequence). The CDR3 totals 16 residues. The trim removed 3 bases at V and 3 bases at J, leaving 5 bases unmatched. CDR3 DNA: TGTGCCAGTAGTATCACTAGCGGGGCCCGCTACAATGAGCAGTTCTTC. Protein product: CASSITSGARYNEQFF. The variable domain in full, completed from reference TRBV19 and TRBJ2-1, reads DGGITQSPKYLFRKEGQNVTLSCEQNLNHDAMYWYRQDPGQGLRLIYYSQIVNDFQKGDIAEGYSVSREKKESFPLTVTSAQKNPTAFYLCASSITSGARYNEQFFGPGTRLTVL.

This clonotype has only a few counts. The J gene is TRBJ2-2, the V gene TRBV11-2; a weak D match, TRBD2 (5 bases). Germline CDR1 reads SGHAT; CDR2 reads FQNNGV. The CDR3 covers 16 residues. Trimming removed 5 bases from V and 4 bases from J, with 17 bases in between. The CDR3 here is CASSQMQGLITGELFF. DNA for the CDR3: TGTGCCAGCAGCCAAATGCAAGGACTGATCACCGGGGAGCTGTTTTTT.

This clonotype was seen a handful of times. The CDR3 loop reads CASSQKQGLETQYF. In DNA, the CDR3 is TGCGCCAGCAGCCAAAAACAGGGTCTGGAGACCCAGTACTTC. This sequence joins TRBV4-3 and TRBJ2-5, with D tentatively TRBD1 (6 bases). Trimming pared 2 bases from V and 5 bases from J, leaving 12 bases between. This CDR3 is built from 14 residues. Germline CDR1 is LGHNA and CDR2 is YSLEER.

This clonotype has a handful of counts. The chain employs TRBV6-2 or TRBV6-3 and TRBJ2-3, with 10 bases aligning to TRBD2. Germline V gives CDR1 MNHEY, CDR2 SVGEGT. Trimming cost V 5 bases and J 4 bases; bases outside gene matches: 3. This CDR3 region has 14 residues. The CDR3 protein is CASSPGLAPDTQYF. CDR3 DNA sequence: TGTGCCAGCAGTCCGGGACTAGCGCCAGATACGCAGTATTTT.

The sample holds a few counts of this clonotype. The J gene is TRBJ1-2, the V gene TRBV2, with 7 bases matching TRBD1. V trimming: 3 bases; J trimming: 2 bases; junction bases outside the gene matches: 9. Germline V lookup: CDR1 SNHLY, CDR2 FYNNEI. The CDR3 has 16 residues. CDR3: CASSDNLAQGNYGYTF. Written as DNA, the CDR3 is TGTGCCAGCAGTGACAATCTGGCACAGGGGAACTATGGCTACACCTTC.

The chain recombines TRBV12-3 or TRBV12-4 with TRBJ2-2, with 14 bases identical to TRBD2. With 4 bases clipped from V and 6 bases from J, the junction kept 4 bases outside the gene matches. The CDR3 has 16 amino acids. CDR3 amino acids: CASSSTSGRASGELFF. The CDR3 DNA reads as TGTGCCAGCAGTTCGACTAGCGGGAGGGCATCCGGGGAGCTGTTTTTT.

This chain joins TRBV19 and TRBJ1-6; D gene unclear. Trimming left V 3 bases short and J 6 bases short, with 15 bases between. CDR1 and CDR2 (germline): LNHDA, SQIVND (reference sequence). This CDR3 region has 16 residues. CDR3 nucleotide sequence: TGTGCCAGTAGTATCTATAGGGCCTCGGGTAATTCACCCCTCCACTTT. It is translated as CASSIYRASGNSPLHF.

This clonotype was seen more than once but under ten times. The rearrangement uses TRBV24-1 and TRBJ1-1; a possible D gene is TRBD1 (5 bases). The V gene lost 8 bases and the J gene lost 1 base, with 10 bases spanning the gap. CDR1 KGHDR and CDR2 SFDVKD come from the germline V gene. The CDR3 runs to 13 residues. The CDR3 reads CATTKGQNTEAFF. The CDR3 nucleotides read TGTGCCACCACCAAAGGACAGAACACTGAAGCTTTCTTT.

In its sample, this clonotype was seen a few times. A read error may produce the germline difference seen at one junction end. The chain uses TRBV12-3 or TRBV12-4 and TRBJ2-7; 11 nucleotides agree with TRBD2. CDR3 size: 14 residues. CDR3 in amino acids: CASSLGTPGLAVNF. The CDR3 nucleotides are TGTGCCAGCAGTTTAGGCACACCGGGACTAGCGGTTAACTTC.

This clonotype was picked up a small number of times. The chain is built from TRBV7-2 and TRBJ2-1; TRBD2 is a possible D gene (6 bases). The CDR3 consists of 16 residues. Looked up from germline, CDR1 is SGHTA and CDR2 is FQGNSA. V shed 0 bases and J shed 7 bases, with 16 bases lying between them. Here the CDR3 reads CASSLAAGWTGNEQFF. The CDR3 DNA follows: TGTGCCAGCAGCTTAGCAGCGGGCTGGACTGGGAATGAGCAGTTCTTC.

The DNA of the CDR3 is TGTGCCAGTAGTATAGGATCCCTTGAGCAGTTCTTC. Translating gives CASSIGSLEQFF. This chain links TRBV19 with TRBJ2-1; no clear D gene. The CDR3 is 12 amino acids. Germline CDR1 reads LNHDA; CDR2 reads SQIVND (reference sequence). Trimming left V 1 base short and J 9 bases short, with 7 bases between.

The CDR3 spells CASNDRGRYTEAFF. CDR3 DNA: TGTGCCAGTAATGACAGGGGAAGGTACACTGAAGCTTTCTTT. The gene calls are TRBV19 and TRBJ1-1; 8 bases line up with TRBD1. V shed 7 bases, J shed 3 bases, and the junction held 7 bases outside the gene matches. The germline V gene has CDR1 LNHDA and CDR2 SQIVND (reference sequence). This CDR3 is built from 14 residues. Drawing the rest from reference TRBV19 and TRBJ1-1, the complete variable domain is DGGITQSPKYLFRKEGQNVTLSCEQNLNHDAMYWYRQDPGQGLRLIYYSQIVNDFQKGDIAEGYSVSREKKESFPLTVTSAQKNPTAFYLCASNDRGRYTEAFFGQGTRLTVV.

This clonotype was recorded many times. The chain links TRBV5-1 to TRBJ1-1; 7 nucleotides line up with TRBD1. The V segment lost 3 bases and the J segment 0 bases; nucleotides outside the gene matches: 8. Germline V gene lookup returns CDR1 SGHRS and CDR2 YFSETQ. This CDR3 spans 16 amino acids. The CDR3 DNA sequence: TGCGCCAGCAGCTCCCAGGGGGGGCTCCTGAACACTGAAGCTTTCTTT. It encodes CASSSQGGLLNTEAFF.

This clonotype showed up just a few times. V and J are TRBV6-5 and TRBJ2-7; no definite D call. This CDR3 spans 14 amino acids. Looked up from germline, CDR1 is MNHEY and CDR2 is SVGAGI. The V end lost 6 bases, the J end lost 6 bases, and 18 bases lay between the germline ends. CDR3 amino acids: CASSRPGRLREQYF. CDR3 nucleotides: TGTGCCAGCAGCCGCCCTGGTCGCCTTCGCGAGCAGTACTTC.

The chain combines TRBV7-9 with TRBJ1-1; no clear D. V lost 5 bases to trimming and J lost 4 bases, with 17 bases between them. The germline gives CDR1 SEHNR, CDR2 FQNEAQ (reference sequence). CDR3 length equals 15 residues. Here the CDR3 reads CASSHPFGSGTEAFF. The CDR3 region has the DNA TGTGCCAGCAGCCACCCGTTCGGGTCGGGCACTGAAGCTTTCTTT.

This clonotype was observed a handful of times. The V and J genes are TRBV20-1 and TRBJ2-5; possibly TRBD2 for D (5 bases). The CDR3 totals 14 residues. The germline gives CDR1 DFQATT, CDR2 SNEGSKA (reference sequence). V lost 0 bases and J lost 2, with 10 bases in between. The chain's CDR3 is CSARELAGQETQYF. CDR3 bases: TGCAGTGCTAGAGAGTTGGCGGGTCAAGAGACCCAGTACTTC.

This clonotype was detected only a few times. This chain links TRBV10-3 with TRBJ2-5; 14 nucleotides agree with TRBD2. Losses at the gene ends were 4 bases for V and 8 bases for J; bases not matched to a gene: 6. Germline V gene lookup returns CDR1 ENHRY and CDR2 SYGVKD. The CDR3 has 15 residues. CDR3 coding DNA: TGTGCCATCAGTGGTTCCGGACTAGCGGGGGGTACCCAGTACTTC. As protein: CAISGSGLAGGTQYF.

The chain carries TRBV20-1 and TRBJ2-7; D possibly corresponds to TRBD2 (6 bases). Trimming took off 0 bases at V and 5 bases at J, with 23 bases between the two ends. CDR3 length: 17 residues. The germline gives CDR1 DFQATT, CDR2 SNEGSKA (reference sequence). In nucleotides, the CDR3 is TGCAGTGCTAGAGACTTCTTTGGTCCCCGCGGGGCCCACGAGCAGTACTTC. Encoded protein: CSARDFFGPRGAHEQYF.

This chain joins TRBV5-1 and TRBJ2-3; D gene ambiguous. CDR1 SGHRS and CDR2 YFSETQ come from the germline V gene. This CDR3 spans 16 amino acids. Trimming shortened V by 0 bases and J by 2 bases, and 13 bases separated the two germline ends. The DNA for the CDR3 is TGCGCCAGCAGCTTGGCAACCACAAGACACACAGATACGCAGTATTTT. It specifies CASSLATTRHTDTQYF.

The CDR3 sequence: CAISDVDTDTQYF. For the CDR3, the DNA is TGTGCCATCAGTGATGTGGACACAGATACGCAGTATTTT. The rearrangement joins TRBV10-3 to TRBJ2-3; no definite D call. CDR3 length: 13 amino acids. The V and J ends lost 3 bases and 2 bases respectively, with 6 bases between them. The germline CDR1 and CDR2 sequences are ENHRY and SYGVKD.

J is TRBJ2-5 and V is TRBV12-3 or TRBV12-4; D uncertain. V lost 0 bases and J lost 1, with 9 bases in between. The length of the CDR3 is 15 residues. In DNA, the CDR3 is TGTGCCAGCAGTTTAGCCGAACCAGTCCAAGAGACCCAGTACTTC. Translating gives CASSLAEPVQETQYF.